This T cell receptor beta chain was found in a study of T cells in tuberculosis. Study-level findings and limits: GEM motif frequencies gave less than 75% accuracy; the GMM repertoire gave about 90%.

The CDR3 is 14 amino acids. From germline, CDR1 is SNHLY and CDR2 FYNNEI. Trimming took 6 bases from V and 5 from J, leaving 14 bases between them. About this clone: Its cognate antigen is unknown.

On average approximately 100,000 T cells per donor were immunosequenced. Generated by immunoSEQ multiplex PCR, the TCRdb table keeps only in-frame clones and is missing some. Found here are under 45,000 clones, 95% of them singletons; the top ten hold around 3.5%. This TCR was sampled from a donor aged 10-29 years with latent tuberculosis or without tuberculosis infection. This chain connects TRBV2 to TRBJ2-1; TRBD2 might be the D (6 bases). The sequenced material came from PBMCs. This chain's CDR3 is CASRGDFQNNEQFF. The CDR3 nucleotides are TGTGCCAGCAGGGGGGACTTTCAAAACAATGAGCAGTTCTTC.